The next 14 T cell receptor beta chains were all read from a single sample in a study of blood T cell repertoires in COVID-19. Method: immunoSEQ multiplex PCR; TCRdb's copy keeps in-frame clones and lacks some. The repertoire has 400,000 or so clones, approximately 87% of them found once; the top ten carry more than 1.5%. The source material was PBMCs or T cells enriched from blood (not recorded which). These receptors were taken from a man aged 35-49 years in a cohort exposed to, infected with or recovered from COVID-19 (not recorded which).

The rearrangement joins TRBV7-3 to TRBJ2-1; 10 nucleotides align to TRBD2. The J segment lost 4 bases and the V segment lost 5 bases, leaving 8 bases of the junction unmatched. Per the germline V gene, CDR1 is SGHTA and CDR2 is FQGTGA. The length of the CDR3 is 16 residues. CDR3 region: CASSDAGTSVYNEQFF. The CDR3 nucleotides read TGTGCCAGCAGCGACGCCGGGACTAGCGTTTACAATGAGCAGTTCTTC.

The V and J genes are TRBV6-5 and TRBJ1-1; D possibly corresponds to TRBD1 (5 bases). The germline V and J ends were trimmed by 6 bases and 4 bases, with 15 bases remaining between them. This CDR3 is built from 14 residues. The germline gives CDR1 MNHEY, CDR2 SVGAGI. In DNA form, the CDR3 reads TGTGCCAGCAGGGCAGCCAGGGTACTCACTGAAGCTTTCTTT. It codes for CASRAARVLTEAFF.

The chain links TRBV28 to TRBJ1-1; 8 nucleotides align to TRBD1. The CDR3 contains 14 residues. CDR1 and CDR2 (germline): MDHEN, SYDVKM. Losses at the gene ends were 6 bases for V and 0 bases for J; bases not matched to a gene: 3. Written as DNA, the CDR3 is TGTGCCAGCAGGCTCAGGGGGCTGAACACTGAAGCTTTCTTT. Protein: CASRLRGLNTEAFF. Full variable domain (outside the CDR3, taken from reference TRBV28 and TRBJ1-1): DVKVTQSSRYLVKRTGEKVFLECVQDMDHENMFWYRQDPGLGLRLIYFSYDVKMKEKGDIPEGYSVSREKKERFSLILESASTNQTSMYLCASRLRGLNTEAFFGQGTRLTVV.

This sequence joins TRBV27 and TRBJ1-3; tentative D call: TRBD1 (6 bases). Per the germline V gene, CDR1 is MNHEY and CDR2 is SMNVEV (reference sequence). The V and J ends lost 5 bases and 4 bases respectively, with 9 bases between them. This CDR3 contains 13 residues. The CDR3 DNA sequence: TGTGCCAGCAGTCAAGGACAGGGAAACACCATATATTTT. It specifies CASSQGQGNTIYF.

This clone was seen more than once but under ten times. This chain uses TRBV10-3 with TRBJ2-1; 9 nucleotides align to TRBD2. The CDR3 extends over 15 amino acids. The V segment lost 0 bases and the J segment 7 bases; nucleotides outside the gene matches: 4. Germline lookup yields CDR1 ENHRY and CDR2 SYGVKD. DNA of the CDR3: TGTGCCATCAGTGAGTCCAGCGGGAGGACTAATGAGCAGTTCTTC. Translating it yields CAISESSGRTNEQFF.

This clone is a singleton in its sample. The rearrangement joins TRBV10-1 to TRBJ1-5; D is ambiguous. Germline CDR1 is WNHNN and CDR2 is SYGVQD (reference sequence). The CDR3 covers 14 residues. V was pared by 2 bases and J by 6 bases, with 11 bases between. In DNA form, the CDR3 reads TGCGCCAGCAGTGAGGGTCCTCGGGGTCAGCCCCAGCATTTT. Translated: CASSEGPRGQPQHF.

The chain combines TRBV14 with TRBJ2-3; unclear D gene. CDR3 length: 11 amino acids. Trimming stripped 3 bases from V and 6 bases from J, with 4 bases between. CDR1 and CDR2 from the germline V gene are SGHDN and FVKESK. CDR3 DNA sequence: TGTGCCAGCAGCCACGGGGATACGCAGTATTTT. Its translation: CASSHGDTQYF. Full variable domain (outside the CDR3, taken from reference TRBV14 and TRBJ2-3): EAGVTQFPSHSVIEKGQTVTLRCDPISGHDNLYWYRRVMGKEIKFLLHFVKESKQDESGMPNNRFLAERTGGTYSTLKVQPAELEDSGVYFCASSHGDTQYFGPGTRLTVL.

The chain recombines TRBV7-9 with TRBJ2-7; 9 bases align to TRBD1. Germline V gene sequence: CDR1 SEHNR, CDR2 FQNEAQ (reference sequence). This CDR3 region has 15 residues. The V gene end was trimmed by 5 bases and the J gene end by 4 bases; junction bases not matched to a gene: 9. CDR3 sequence reads: CASSGDRAPAYEQYF. The DNA for the CDR3 is TGTGCCAGCAGCGGGGACAGGGCGCCCGCTTACGAGCAGTACTTC.

The genes are TRBV6-5 and TRBJ2-1, with 9 bases that match TRBD1. V lost 6 bases to trimming and J lost 7 bases; unmatched junction nucleotides: 7. Looked up from germline, CDR1 is MNHEY and CDR2 is SVGAGI. This CDR3 has 14 amino acids. This CDR3 is CASSITGGVNEQFF. In DNA, the CDR3 is TGTGCCAGCAGCATAACAGGGGGCGTAAATGAGCAGTTCTTC.

V and J are TRBV19 and TRBJ1-1; the D is unclear. Trimming took 6 bases from V and 0 from J, leaving 8 bases between them. The CDR3 covers 13 residues. Per germline, CDR1 LNHDA and CDR2 SQIVND (reference sequence). The DNA for the CDR3 is TGTGCCAGTAGGCGGGAGATGAACACTGAAGCTTTCTTT. Residues: CASRREMNTEAFF.

The rearrangement links TRBV6-6 to TRBJ2-5, with D unresolved. Germline values: CDR1 MNHNY, CDR2 SVGAGI (reference sequence). Trimming took 2 bases from V and 5 from J, leaving 15 bases between them. This CDR3 is 15 amino acids long. Here the CDR3 reads CASSYRSFVYETQYF. The CDR3 DNA reads as TGTGCCAGCAGTTACCGTAGTTTCGTATATGAGACCCAGTACTTC.

The gene calls are TRBV9 and TRBJ1-6; D possibly corresponds to TRBD1 (6 bases). CDR1 and CDR2 (germline): SGDLS, YYNGEE. CDR3 size: 14 residues. Trimming took 3 bases from V and 6 from J, leaving 10 bases between them. CDR3 region: CASSEDSANSPLHF. The CDR3 coding sequence is TGTGCCAGCAGCGAGGACAGCGCTAATTCACCCCTCCACTTT.

This clone was observed a single time. The V and J genes are TRBV27 and TRBJ2-7, with 8 nucleotides matching TRBD1. The junction had 2 bases not matched to a gene; V was cut back by 5 bases and J by 2 bases. The germline V gene encodes CDR1 MNHEY and CDR2 SMNVEV (reference sequence). The CDR3 runs to 13 residues. CDR3 DNA sequence: TGTGCCAGCAGTGGGACAGGAGCCTACGAGCAGTACTTC. Its translation is CASSGTGAYEQYF.

V is TRBV4-2 and J is TRBJ2-5, with 14 bases aligning to TRBD2. Germline CDR1 is LGHNA and CDR2 is YNFKEQ. Losses at the gene ends were 1 base for V and 7 bases for J; bases not matched to a gene: 11. The CDR3 length is 18 residues. The CDR3 coding sequence is TGTGCCAGCAGCCAAGGGGTGGGACTAGCGGGAGAGGGTGGGACCCAGTACTTC. Its protein product is CASSQGVGLAGEGGTQYF.